Listed below are T cell receptor beta chains from one sample, sequenced in a study of Graves' ophthalmopathy and Graves' hyperthyroidism. One entry per CDR3 protein, called by TCRdb with MiXCR from the multiplex PCR reads. The profile covers hundreds of thousands of distinct CDR3 sequences, with 22% appearing a single time and more than 5.5% taken by the ten largest. Specimen: peripheral blood. All receptors come from a woman between 18 and 30 years old with stable Graves' hyperthyroidism. Some clones in this sample may be carry-over from other donors' samples. Each CDR3 is given with its conserved first and last residue. Fields, in order: V gene, D gene, J gene, clone size, CDR3 DNA, CDR3 protein. A D gene is named only where the DNA matches it firmly. Part of the rows lack a size; the others show once, few, many or a class for expanded clones.

V: TRBV15
D: .
J: TRBJ2-5
size: many
DNA: TGTGCCACCAGCAGAGCTTCGGAGACCCAGTACTTC
CDR3: CATSRASETQYF

V: TRBV10-2
D: TRBD1
J: TRBJ1-2
size: many
DNA: TGCGCCAGCAGTGAGCAGGGGGTTTCAGGCCTGTGGCTTGGCTACACCTTC
CDR3: CASSEQGVSGLWLGYTF

V: TRBV20-1
D: .
J: TRBJ2-7
size: many
DNA: TGCAGTGCTATCCTATCCGGGACACCGAACTACGAGCAGTACTTC
CDR3: CSAILSGTPNYEQYF

V: TRBV7-8
D: .
J: TRBJ2-7
size: .
DNA: TGTGCCAGCAGCTTAAGGTCAGGGAAGGAATACGAGCAGTACTTC
CDR3: CASSLRSGKEYEQYF

V: TRBV20-1
D: .
J: TRBJ2-7
size: .
DNA: TGCAGTGCTAGAGATAGCAGGGATCCCTACGAGCAGTACTTC
CDR3: CSARDSRDPYEQYF

V: TRBV19
D: .
J: TRBJ1-1
size: few
DNA: TGTGCCAGTGGTACCTTCAAGGGGGACACTGAAGCTTTCTTT
CDR3: CASGTFKGDTEAFF

V: TRBV20-1
D: TRBD1
J: TRBJ1-1
size: many
DNA: TGCAGTGCTAGAGACAACAGGGGAGGGGGGACTGAAGCTTTCTTT
CDR3: CSARDNRGGGTEAFF

V: TRBV7-8
D: .
J: TRBJ2-5
size: few
DNA: TGTGCCAGCAGCTCACCCCGGAGGCAGCAAGAGACCCAGTACTTC
CDR3: CASSSPRRQQETQYF

V: TRBV6-5
D: .
J: TRBJ1-6
size: .
DNA: TGTGCCTCGGCGGGGGGCCCTCATTCACCCCTCCACTTT
CDR3: CASAGGPHSPLHF

V: TRBV6-5
D: .
J: TRBJ2-7
size: many
DNA: TGTGCCAGCACCCAAGGAGGAGCGGAACTCTACGAGCAGTACTTC
CDR3: CASTQGGAELYEQYF

V: TRBV4-1
D: TRBD2
J: TRBJ2-7
size: few
DNA: TGCGCCAGCAGCCAAGCGGGACTAGCGGGAGTGAGGCACGAGCAGTACTTC
CDR3: CASSQAGLAGVRHEQYF

V: TRBV6-5
D: .
J: TRBJ1-5
size: many
DNA: TGTGCCGGTAGACTGGACAGCAATCAGCCCCAGCATTTT
CDR3: CAGRLDSNQPQHF

V: TRBV7-2
D: .
J: TRBJ2-7
size: many
DNA: TGTGCCAGCAGCTCCGGGACACGGAGCTACGAGCAGTACTTC
CDR3: CASSSGTRSYEQYF

V: TRBV30
D: .
J: TRBJ1-1
size: .
DNA: TGTGCCTGGAGTGTTGTGAATCCTGAAGCTTTCTTT
CDR3: CAWSVVNPEAFF

V: TRBV5-1
D: TRBD2
J: TRBJ2-7
size: many
DNA: TGCGCCAGCAGCTCTCGACTAGCGGGACCTTACGAGCAGTACTTC
CDR3: CASSSRLAGPYEQYF

V: TRBV15
D: TRBD2
J: TRBJ2-5
size: few
DNA: TGTGCCACCAGCTCCTCCAGCGGGAGATTTGAGACCCAGTACTTC
CDR3: CATSSSSGRFETQYF

V: TRBV6-2/TRBV6-3
D: TRBD2
J: TRBJ2-3
size: .
DNA: TGTGCCAGCAGCCTAGCGGGGGGGACAAGCACAGATACGCAGTATTTT
CDR3: CASSLAGGTSTDTQYF

V: TRBV7-9
D: .
J: TRBJ2-2
size: .
DNA: TGTGCCAGCAGCGATCGGGACACCCCAACCGGGGAGCTGTTTTTT
CDR3: CASSDRDTPTGELFF

V: TRBV27
D: .
J: TRBJ1-1
size: .
DNA: TGTGCCAGCAAGTACGCCCAGGGGATTCAAACTGAAGCTTTCTTT
CDR3: CASKYAQGIQTEAFF

V: TRBV19
D: TRBD1
J: TRBJ1-1
size: many
DNA: TGTGCCAGTAGTAATGCGCGGGCAGGGGGCGCGGACACTGAAGCTTTCTTT
CDR3: CASSNARAGGADTEAFF

V: TRBV7-9
D: .
J: TRBJ1-3
size: .
DNA: TGTGCCAGCAGCTTAGAGGGGATCTCTGGAAACACCATATATTTT
CDR3: CASSLEGISGNTIYF

V: TRBV14
D: .
J: TRBJ1-3
size: .
DNA: TGTGCCAGAAGCCTGACAGAACCTGGAAACACCATATATTTT
CDR3: CARSLTEPGNTIYF

V: TRBV7-2
D: .
J: TRBJ1-1
size: many
DNA: TGTGCCAGCAGCTTATCCGGGACACAGAACACTGAAGCTTTCTTT
CDR3: CASSLSGTQNTEAFF

V: TRBV20-1
D: TRBD1
J: TRBJ1-2
size: many
DNA: TGCAGTGCTGGGGACAGGGGGCGCGGGAGCTACACCTTC
CDR3: CSAGDRGRGSYTF

V: TRBV12-3/TRBV12-4
D: .
J: TRBJ2-5
size: many
DNA: TGTGCCAGCAGACGCACCCATAGCGGCTCCCAAGAGACCCAGTACTTC
CDR3: CASRRTHSGSQETQYF

V: TRBV2
D: .
J: TRBJ1-2
size: many
DNA: TGTGCCAGCAGCCCAATATCCTGGGCTAACTATGGCTACACCTTC
CDR3: CASSPISWANYGYTF

V: TRBV28
D: TRBD1
J: TRBJ1-5
size: many
DNA: TGTGCCAGCAGTTCAACCGGGACAGGGTATCAGCCCCAGCATTTT
CDR3: CASSSTGTGYQPQHF

V: TRBV6-1
D: TRBD2
J: TRBJ2-7
size: many
DNA: TGTGCCAGCAGTAAACTAGAGGGGACTAGCGGGGGTGGGCCCTACGAGCAGTACTTC
CDR3: CASSKLEGTSGGGPYEQYF

V: TRBV5-5
D: .
J: TRBJ1-5
size: few
DNA: TGTGCCAGCAGCTTGGCTCCAGGCGCAAGGGGTCAGCCCCAGCATTTT
CDR3: CASSLAPGARGQPQHF

V: TRBV19
D: .
J: TRBJ1-6
size: few
DNA: TGTGCCAGTAGAATAGGGACCGATAATTCACCCCTCCACTTT
CDR3: CASRIGTDNSPLHF

V: TRBV6-1
D: TRBD1
J: TRBJ2-5
size: many
DNA: TGTGCCAGCAGGATGACAGGGAAAGAGACCCAGTACTTC
CDR3: CASRMTGKETQYF

V: TRBV2
D: .
J: TRBJ1-1
size: many
DNA: TGTGCCAGCAGTGGGGGAGAGGTATTCTTAGCTGAAGCTTTCTTT
CDR3: CASSGGEVFLAEAFF

V: TRBV2
D: TRBD1
J: TRBJ1-2
size: many
DNA: TGTGCCAGCAGTGAAAGGGACAGGGGGCAAGGTGACTACACCTTC
CDR3: CASSERDRGQGDYTF

V: TRBV12-3/TRBV12-4
D: .
J: TRBJ1-2
size: .
DNA: TGTGCCAGCAGTTTATTACAGGGCTATGGCTACACCTTC
CDR3: CASSLLQGYGYTF

V: TRBV12-3/TRBV12-4
D: TRBD1
J: TRBJ1-6
size: few
DNA: TGTGCCAGCAGTGCCCGGGACAGGGTCGGGTCACCCCTCCACTTT
CDR3: CASSARDRVGSPLHF

V: TRBV7-3
D: TRBD2
J: TRBJ2-5
size: .
DNA: TGTGCCAGCAGCTTAGGTCGCAGCGGGGGTCAAGAGACCAAGTACTTC
CDR3: CASSLGRSGGQETKYF

V: TRBV6-1
D: .
J: TRBJ2-7
size: .
DNA: TGTGCCAGCAAAAGGGACGCCCTTGAATACTTC
CDR3: CASKRDALEYF

V: TRBV6-1
D: .
J: TRBJ2-7
size: .
DNA: TGTGCCAGCAGTGACCGAACGAACCACGAGCAGTACTTC
CDR3: CASSDRTNHEQYF

V: TRBV7-9
D: .
J: TRBJ1-3
size: many
DNA: TGTGCCAGCAGCTTCCCGGGAAACACCATATATTTT
CDR3: CASSFPGNTIYF

V: TRBV7-9
D: TRBD1
J: TRBJ1-1
size: many
DNA: TGTGCCAGCAGCATCAACAGGGGGCTTCGGGAAGCTTTCTTT
CDR3: CASSINRGLREAFF

V: TRBV12-3/TRBV12-4
D: .
J: TRBJ1-2
size: many
DNA: TGTGCCAGCAGTTTTTCAGGGGCCGGCTACACCTTC
CDR3: CASSFSGAGYTF

V: TRBV28
D: .
J: TRBJ1-1
size: many
DNA: TGTGCCACCGACTCCTTGACCGGGGCGAACACTGAAGCTTTCTTT
CDR3: CATDSLTGANTEAFF

V: TRBV12-3/TRBV12-4
D: .
J: TRBJ1-2
size: once
DNA: TGTGCCAGCAGACCTCCGGTGGGGTATGGCTACACCTTC
CDR3: CASRPPVGYGYTF

V: TRBV12-3/TRBV12-4
D: .
J: TRBJ1-1
size: many
DNA: TGTGCCAGCAGTCGCGCTACAGGGACTCCTGAAGCTTTCTTT
CDR3: CASSRATGTPEAFF

V: TRBV19
D: .
J: TRBJ1-1
size: once
DNA: TGTGCCAGTACTAGGGTCGCGGGGGGGCTGAACACTGAAGCTTGCTTT
CDR3: CASTRVAGGLNTEACF

V: TRBV2
D: TRBD2
J: TRBJ2-2
size: .
DNA: TGTGCCAGTTGGGGACTAGCGGGACCCGGGGAGCTGTTTTTT
CDR3: CASWGLAGPGELFF

V: TRBV6-2/TRBV6-3
D: TRBD1
J: TRBJ2-5
size: .
DNA: TGTGCCAGTAACAGGGGCGGCGGGACCCAGTACTTC
CDR3: CASNRGGGTQYF

V: TRBV7-6
D: .
J: TRBJ1-2
size: many
DNA: TGTGCCAGCAGCCCCCGGGGGGGGGTCTATGGCTACACCTTC
CDR3: CASSPRGGVYGYTF

V: TRBV27
D: .
J: TRBJ2-7
size: few
DNA: TGTGCCAGCAGTGAGGGCCGCAGCTCCTACGAGCAGTACTTC
CDR3: CASSEGRSSYEQYF

V: TRBV27
D: TRBD2
J: TRBJ2-7
size: many
DNA: TGTGCCAGCAGTTTAATCCCCGGCGGGAGTGTGGCGTACGAGCAGTACTTC
CDR3: CASSLIPGGSVAYEQYF

V: TRBV30
D: .
J: TRBJ1-5
size: many
DNA: TGTGCCTGGAGTGGTGGCTATAGCAATCAGCCCCAGCATTTT
CDR3: CAWSGGYSNQPQHF

V: TRBV29-1
D: .
J: TRBJ2-7
size: .
DNA: TGCAGCGTGGCCACGCTCCATACGCGCGAGCAGTACTTC
CDR3: CSVATLHTREQYF

V: TRBV30
D: TRBD1
J: TRBJ1-5
size: few
DNA: TGTGCCTGGAGTTTGGGGGACAGGGGCCAGTATCAGCCCCAGCATTTT
CDR3: CAWSLGDRGQYQPQHF

V: TRBV5-1
D: .
J: TRBJ1-1
size: many
DNA: TGCGCCAGCAGCTTGGAACCGACCCTGAACACTGAAGCTTTCTTT
CDR3: CASSLEPTLNTEAFF